Listed here is a single T cell receptor (beta chain). Its antigen remains unknown. This sample was taken from a study of OX40 agonist ivuxolimab in advanced cancers. For the study at large: Patients were dosed with the agonistic anti-OX40 (CD134) antibody ivuxolimab. Patients achieving partial responses numbered three: one hepatocellular carcinoma case and two cutaneous melanoma cases.

Study-wide results and caveats: CD4+ and CD8+ blood T cells expanded clonally by week 6 at 0.1 to 3.0 mg/kg.

The junction had 8 bases not matched to a gene; V was cut back by 0 bases and J by 6 bases. The germline gives CDR1 SGHNT, CDR2 YYREEE (reference sequence). This CDR3 has 16 amino acids. Clones were sequenced by immunoSEQ multiplex PCR, and TCRdb holds only the in-frame ones, with some missing. The sample holds about 28,000 clones; almost 80% are singletons and the top ten take roughly 10%. This TCR came from an adult with an advanced solid tumor such as melanoma, head and neck, liver or kidney cancer. This chain joins TRBV5-4 and TRBJ2-2, with TRBD2 matching over 7 bases. Sample: CD4+ or CD8+ T cells sorted from blood, taken in a trial of the OX40 agonist ivuxolimab. CDR3 sequence (DNA): TGTGCCAGCAGCTTGGGTCGGGGAGGGAGAGCCGGGGAGCTGTTTTTT. This gives the protein CASSLGRGGRAGELFF.